The T cell receptor (beta chain) described here comes from a study of radiation and T cells in renal cell carcinoma. Background on the study: Nephrectomy followed 15 Gy stereotactic body radiation by 4 weeks.

The CDR3 spans 14 residues. Germline CDR1 SNHLY, CDR2 FYNNEI. V dropped 1 base and J dropped 2 bases, with 7 bases sitting between them. The data were produced by immunoSEQ multiplex PCR, yet TCRdb's version contains in-frame clones alone and is incomplete. Of about 140,000 clones detected, approximately 87% appear once; the ten largest clones hold roughly 25%. Regarding time point: baseline pretreatment blood. The treatment: 15 Gy SBRT to primary tumor, nephrectomy 4 weeks later. Serial blood draws occurred at baseline and 2 and 4 weeks post-SBRT. The sequence was collected from a woman between 45 and 60 years old with renal cell carcinoma. This rearrangement joins TRBV2 to TRBJ2-3; D perhaps matches TRBD2 (6 bases). This sample comprised blood, obtained from a patient whose treatment included radiotherapy and nephrectomy. The CDR3 coding sequence is TGTGCCAGCAGTGAAGTAGCGGTCACAGATACGCAGTATTTT. Translation gives CASSEVAVTDTQYF.